This entry is about one T cell receptor (beta chain). This entry comes from a study of T cell responses to AZD1222 COVID-19 vaccine. Repertoires were generated with immunoSEQ multiplex PCR, while TCRdb's copy carries only in-frame clones and drops some. This repertoire shows 95,000 to 150,000 clones, about 90% found once; its top ten account for over 1.5%. CDR3 length equals 15 residues. The V segment lost 6 bases and the J segment 8 bases; nucleotides outside the gene matches: 10. Germline CDR1 SEHNR, CDR2 FQNEAQ (reference sequence). The starting material was peripheral blood, obtained on day 0 of AZD1222 vaccination. The rearrangement joins TRBV7-9 to TRBJ2-1; TRBD2 matches at 10 bases. This sequence originates from an adult in good health. In DNA form, the CDR3 reads TGTGCCAGCAGTCCTCTAGCGGGGGTGGGAGATGAGCAGTTCTTC. Translating it yields CASSPLAGVGDEQFF.